This entry describes one T cell receptor beta chain. Antigen unknown. The V gene lost 0 bases and the J gene lost 1 base, with 12 bases spanning the gap. The length of the CDR3 is 16 residues. Germline V CDR1 and CDR2: SGHNT, YYREEE (reference sequence). The data originate from a study of T cell responses to AZD1222 COVID-19 vaccine. Regarding the study as a whole: Unmutated variant regions reportedly attract nearly half of all spike-specific TCRs. The donors showed a predominance of white British ancestry and of females, with possible underestimation of clonal diversity. Only five or six individuals given AZD1222 were seropositive at baseline.

Libraries were prepared by immunoSEQ multiplex PCR; TCRdb keeps only in-frame clonotypes and omits some of them. The repertoire holds approximately 180,000 clones, more than 75% seen once, with around 26% in the top ten. Researchers grouped second doses given at about 4 or about 12 weeks into one pool. The sample in question was peripheral blood, obtained 28 days after the second AZD1222 dose. The chain links TRBV5-4 to TRBJ2-3, with unresolved D. This TCR was sampled from an adult who received the AZD1222 COVID-19 vaccine. Written as DNA, the CDR3 is TGTGCCAGCAGCTTGGTGTCCTCTAGGCGCACAGATACGCAGTATTTT. The encoded protein is CASSLVSSRRTDTQYF.